These T cell receptor beta chains were read from a single sample in a study of blood T cell repertoires in COVID-19. Assay: immunoSEQ multiplex PCR; the TCRdb copy retains only in-frame clones and omits some. The repertoire holds approximately 280,000 clones, 65% to 90% seen once, with approximately 5.1% in the top ten. Sequenced input: peripheral blood. These receptors came from a man aged 50-59 years with active or convalescent COVID-19. Each CDR3 is given with its conserved first and last residue. A D gene is named only where the DNA matches it firmly.

j_call,v_call,d_call,cdr3_aa,cdr3_nt
TRBJ1-1,TRBV2,NA,CASSEGLTEAFF,TGTGCCAGCAGTGAGGGGCTCACTGAAGCTTTCTTT
TRBJ1-5,TRBV18,TRBD1,CASSGDRDQPQHF,TGTGCCAGCTCAGGGGACAGGGATCAGCCCCAGCATTTT
TRBJ2-7,TRBV6-2/TRBV6-3,NA,CASSYSIRVRGFYEQYF,TGTGCCAGCAGTTACTCGATTAGGGTCCGGGGATTCTACGAGCAGTACTTC
TRBJ2-1,TRBV11-2,TRBD1,CASSLGATGVNEQFF,TGTGCCAGCAGCTTAGGGGCGACAGGGGTCAATGAGCAGTTCTTC
TRBJ2-7,TRBV5-8,TRBD1,CASSLDLGQGNEQYF,TGTGCCAGCAGCTTGGATCTGGGACAGGGGAATGAGCAGTACTTC
TRBJ2-5,TRBV11-2,NA,CASSLEGGTRGTQYF,TGTGCCAGCAGCTTAGAGGGAGGGACACGGGGGACCCAGTACTTC
TRBJ2-5,TRBV4-1,TRBD2,CASSQESGLAGTQETQYF,TGCGCCAGCAGCCAAGAATCGGGACTAGCGGGCACCCAAGAGACCCAGTACTTC
TRBJ1-1,TRBV10-1,TRBD1,CASSQGQSRVNTEAFF,TGCGCCAGCAGCCAGGGACAGTCCAGAGTCAACACTGAAGCTTTCTTT
TRBJ2-5,TRBV3-1/TRBV3-2,TRBD1,CASSLRGQVRETQYF,TGTGCCAGCAGTCTTCGTGGACAGGTACGCGAGACCCAGTACTTC
TRBJ1-1,TRBV2,NA,CASSERESTEAFF,TGTGCCAGCAGTGAAAGGGAGAGCACTGAAGCTTTCTTT
TRBJ2-2,TRBV30,NA,CACRRRDTGELFF,TGTGCCTGCCGGCGCAGGGACACCGGGGAGCTGTTTTTT
TRBJ2-1,TRBV6-2/TRBV6-3,TRBD2,CASSYSWTSGINEQFF,TGTGCCAGCAGTTACTCCTGGACTAGCGGGATCAATGAGCAGTTCTTC
TRBJ2-2,TRBV7-3,TRBD1,CASSLQGAGSGELFF,TGTGCCAGCAGCTTACAGGGGGCGGGGTCCGGGGAGCTGTTTTTT
TRBJ1-2,TRBV19,NA,CASSTNNYGYTF,TGTGCCAGTAGTACAAATAACTATGGCTACACCTTC
TRBJ1-6,TRBV28,NA,CASSLQDGTYNSPLHF,TGTGCCAGCAGTCTACAGGATGGGACCTATAATTCACCCCTCCACTTT
TRBJ2-3,TRBV29-1,NA,CSVPRASGTDTQYF,TGCAGCGTCCCGCGGGCTAGCGGCACAGATACGCAGTATTTT
TRBJ2-7,TRBV13,NA,CASSPEGVTYEQYF,TGTGCCAGCAGCCCAGAGGGGGTGACCTACGAGCAGTACTTC
TRBJ2-1,TRBV7-8,NA,CASSTSGTRSYNEQFF,TGTGCCAGCAGCACGTCCGGGACTCGTTCCTACAATGAGCAGTTCTTC